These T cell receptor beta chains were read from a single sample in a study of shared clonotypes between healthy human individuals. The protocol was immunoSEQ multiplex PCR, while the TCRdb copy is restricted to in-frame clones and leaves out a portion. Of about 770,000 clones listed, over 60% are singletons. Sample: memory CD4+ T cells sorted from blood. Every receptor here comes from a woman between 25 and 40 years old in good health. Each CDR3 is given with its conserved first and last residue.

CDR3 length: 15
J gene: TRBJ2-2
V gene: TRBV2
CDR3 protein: CASRASGSRTGELFF

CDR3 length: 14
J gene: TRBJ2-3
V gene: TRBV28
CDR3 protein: CASSLSGRTDTQYF

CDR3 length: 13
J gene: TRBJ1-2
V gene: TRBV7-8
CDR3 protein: CASSPQANYGYTF

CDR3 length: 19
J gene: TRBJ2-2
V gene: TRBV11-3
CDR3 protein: CASSPEGQPGQENTGELFF

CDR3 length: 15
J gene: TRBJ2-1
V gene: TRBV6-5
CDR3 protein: CASSWDSSSYNEQFF

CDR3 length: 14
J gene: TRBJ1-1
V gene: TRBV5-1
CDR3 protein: CASSLGPGNTEAFF

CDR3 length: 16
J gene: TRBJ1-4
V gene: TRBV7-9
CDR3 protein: CASSLLRDRATEKLFF

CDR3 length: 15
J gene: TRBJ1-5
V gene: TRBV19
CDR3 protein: CASTLTGKSTQPQHF

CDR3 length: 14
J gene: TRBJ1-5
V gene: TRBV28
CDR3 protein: CASSSLTGAQPQHF

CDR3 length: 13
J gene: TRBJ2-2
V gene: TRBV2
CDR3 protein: CASSAQGTGELFF

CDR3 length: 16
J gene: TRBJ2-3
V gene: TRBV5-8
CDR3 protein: CASSFGLGLSTDTQYF

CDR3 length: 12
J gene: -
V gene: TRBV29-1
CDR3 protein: CSVQQGAYEQYF

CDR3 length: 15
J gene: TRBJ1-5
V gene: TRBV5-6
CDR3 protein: CASSLWQGGNQPQHF

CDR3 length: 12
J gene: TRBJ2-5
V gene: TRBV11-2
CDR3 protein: CASSLDRETQYF

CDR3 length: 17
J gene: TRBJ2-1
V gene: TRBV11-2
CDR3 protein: CASSLAQLAGGPNEQFF

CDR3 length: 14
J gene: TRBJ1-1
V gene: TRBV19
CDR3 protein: CASSLDRGHTEAFF

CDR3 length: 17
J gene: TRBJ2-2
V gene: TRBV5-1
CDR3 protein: CASSLGVAGALAGELFF

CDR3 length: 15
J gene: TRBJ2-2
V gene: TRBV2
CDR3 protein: CASELTPANTGELFF

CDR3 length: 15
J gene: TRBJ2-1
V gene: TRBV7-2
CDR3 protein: CASSRDYWATNEQFF

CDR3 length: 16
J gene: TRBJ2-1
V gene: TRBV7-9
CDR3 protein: CASSIPGLVGSVEQFF

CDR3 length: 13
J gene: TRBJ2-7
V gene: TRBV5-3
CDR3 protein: CARSYPTGHEQYF

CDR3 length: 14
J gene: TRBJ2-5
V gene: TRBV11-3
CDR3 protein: CASSLSREQETQYF

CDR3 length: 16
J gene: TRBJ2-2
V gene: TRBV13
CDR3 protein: CASSLLAREPTGELFF

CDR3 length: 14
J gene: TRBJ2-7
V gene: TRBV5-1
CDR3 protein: CASRAQDTQGEQYF

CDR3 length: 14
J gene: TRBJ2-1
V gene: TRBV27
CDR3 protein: CASSKGTGGNEQFF

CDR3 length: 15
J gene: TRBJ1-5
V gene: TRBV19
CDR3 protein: CASRSSHYSNQPQHF

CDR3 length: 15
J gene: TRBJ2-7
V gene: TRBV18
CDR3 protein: CASSLTVDRAYEQYF

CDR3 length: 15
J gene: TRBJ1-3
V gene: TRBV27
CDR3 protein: CASSLSWESGNTIYF

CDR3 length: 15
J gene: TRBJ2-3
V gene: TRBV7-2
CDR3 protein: CASSLGLAWTDTQYF

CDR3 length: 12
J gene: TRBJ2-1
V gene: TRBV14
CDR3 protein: CASSRSRVEQFF

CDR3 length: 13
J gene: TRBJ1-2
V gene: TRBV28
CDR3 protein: CASSFSRNYGYTF

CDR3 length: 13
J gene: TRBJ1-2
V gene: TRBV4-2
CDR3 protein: CASSYRVANGYTF

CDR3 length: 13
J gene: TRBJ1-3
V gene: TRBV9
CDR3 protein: CASSGPSGDTIYF

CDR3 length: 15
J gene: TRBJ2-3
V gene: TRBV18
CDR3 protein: CASSPSYLSTDTQYF

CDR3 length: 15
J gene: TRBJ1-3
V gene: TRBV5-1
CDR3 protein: CASSLSVLSGNTIYF

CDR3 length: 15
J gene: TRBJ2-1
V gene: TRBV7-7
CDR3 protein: CASSSGLGPLNEQFF

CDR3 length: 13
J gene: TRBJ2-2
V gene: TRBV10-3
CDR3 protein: CAIRREVTGELFF

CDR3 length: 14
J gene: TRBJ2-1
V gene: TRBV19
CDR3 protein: CASREREGGNEQFF

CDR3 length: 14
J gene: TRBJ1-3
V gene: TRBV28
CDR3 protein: CASSSTGSGNTIYF